The text below deals with one T cell receptor (beta chain). The authors' processing: Amplification of reference gene primers was used by the study to estimate nucleated cell counts. Measured with immunoSEQ multiplex PCR; TCRdb has only the in-frame clones, and not every one. D and trimming come from the DNA, and the V and J calls and clone size come from that table. This table holds 200,000 or so clones, more than 80% found once. The CDR3 covers 14 residues. With 3 bases clipped from V and 3 bases from J, the junction kept 5 bases outside the gene matches. Germline V CDR1 and CDR2: DFQATT, SNEGSKA (reference sequence). The entry originates in a study of blood T cell repertoires in COVID-19.

This receptor was obtained from a woman of 80 years or more with acute or convalescent COVID-19. The chain has TRBV20-1 and TRBJ1-2; 9 bases fit TRBD1. Material for sequencing was peripheral blood. For the CDR3, the DNA is TGCAGTGCTAGTAACAGGGGGCCCTACTATGGCTACACCTTC. This sequence encodes CSASNRGPYYGYTF.